This T cell receptor beta chain appears in the sequencing data of a study of neurological immune-mediated disorders. Points from the study as a whole: The level of TCR clonal expansion was highest in patients with HTLV-1-associated myelopathy and lowest in multiple sclerosis, where it fell below the level seen in healthy controls. Across subjects, expanded clones had no CDR3 amino acid sequences in common, pointing to private repertoires in all groups.

With 10-nucleotide random UMIs included, cDNA was synthesized by 5'RACE. TCRdb ran MiXCR on the 5' RACE reads and lists one entry per CDR3 protein. In the table there are about 59,000 distinct CDR3 sequences, 24% of which are singletons. The time point: technical triplicate 2. The unsorted libraries were made from 2 million PBMCs kept at -80 C. This clonotype was picked up one time. What it recognizes is unknown. Compared with germline, one end of the junction differs, possibly owing to a read error. Input material: PBMCs. This receptor was taken from a man in his 60s with HTLV-1-associated myelopathy (HAM/TSP).

The CDR3 spells CARSYSSGNTIYF. DNA for the CDR3: TGTGCCAGAAGTTATAGCTCTGGAAACACCATATATTTT. This chain connects TRBV12-3 or TRBV12-4 to TRBJ1-3; D is unresolved. This CDR3 region has 13 residues.